The clone carrying this TCR beta chain has a single count. Its target is unknown. The data belong to a study of shared clonotypes between healthy human individuals. The CDR3 spans 15 residues. V lost 6 bases to trimming and J lost 0 bases; unmatched junction nucleotides: 5. The V gene's germline CDR1 is MNHEY and CDR2 SVGAGI. Each subset's genomic DNA was split evenly across several immunoSEQ plates. TCRdb's table, derived via immunoSEQ multiplex PCR, lists solely in-frame clones and lacks some. The sample contains roughly 2,000,000 clones, just over 90% of which appear only once. Study observations and caveats: Sharing across four donors was highest in naive CD4 (around 5%) and lowest in memory CD8 (0.4%).

CD45RO-negative, CCR7-positively selected cells formed the naive CD8 fraction, excluding terminally differentiated effector memory CD45RA+ cells. Each sample came from a Caucasian adult donor living in Nashville, Tennessee. The source of this sequence is a man aged 18 to 29 in good health. Some clones in this sample may be carry-over from other donors' samples. This sequence joins TRBV6-5 and TRBJ2-1, with TRBD1 identical over 7 bases. The sequenced material came from naive CD8+ T cells from PBMCs. CDR3 sequence: CASSADRISYNEQFF. The CDR3 bases are TGTGCCAGCAGCGCGGACAGGATCTCCTACAATGAGCAGTTCTTC.